Listed below are T cell receptor beta chains from one sample, sequenced in a study of blood T cell dynamics during melanoma immunotherapy. The method was immunoSEQ multiplex PCR; TCRdb's version includes in-frame clones alone and lacks a portion of them. The sample holds roughly 15,000 clones, about nine tenths seen once. The sample was blood, taken from a patient treated with checkpoint blockade. The source is a human donor with melanoma. The CDR3 runs from the conserved cysteine through the conserved F or W. The D gene is left open where the match is weak. The listing skips clone size in some rows; elsewhere it reads once, few, many or a size class.

clone size: once; V gene: TRBV7-2; J gene: TRBJ1-4; D gene: -; CDR3 protein: CASTSPGIRKLFF; CDR3 DNA: TGTGCCAGCACCTCGCCTGGGATAAGAAAACTGTTTTTT
clone size: -; V gene: TRBV11-2; J gene: TRBJ1-6; D gene: -; CDR3 protein: CASSQGMRGSGSPLHF; CDR3 DNA: TGTGCCAGCAGCCAAGGGATGCGGGGGAGCGGTTCACCCCTCCACTTT
clone size: -; V gene: TRBV6-6; J gene: TRBJ1-3; D gene: -; CDR3 protein: CASSYVGGRNTIYF; CDR3 DNA: TGTGCCAGCAGTTACGTCGGGGGTAGAAACACCATATATTTT
clone size: -; V gene: TRBV14; J gene: TRBJ2-1; D gene: TRBD2; CDR3 protein: CASSQVGTSGWLYNEQFF; CDR3 DNA: TGTGCCAGCAGCCAAGTGGGGACTAGCGGGTGGTTATACAATGAGCAGTTCTTC
clone size: -; V gene: TRBV7-2; J gene: TRBJ2-4; D gene: -; CDR3 protein: CASSPPGVGAGRYF; CDR3 DNA: TGTGCCAGCAGCCCCCCCGGAGTGGGGGCGGGTAGGTACTTC
clone size: -; V gene: TRBV5-1; J gene: TRBJ2-1; D gene: TRBD2; CDR3 protein: CASSRLALSYNEQFF; CDR3 DNA: TGCGCCAGCAGCCGACTAGCGTTATCCTACAATGAGCAGTTCTTC
clone size: few; V gene: TRBV14; J gene: TRBJ1-5; D gene: -; CDR3 protein: CASSPGHPGSNQPQHF; CDR3 DNA: TGTGCCAGCAGTCCCGGTCACCCGGGGAGCAATCAGCCCCAGCATTTT
clone size: -; V gene: TRBV11-2; J gene: TRBJ2-1; D gene: -; CDR3 protein: CASSFADNEQFF; CDR3 DNA: TGTGCCAGCAGCTTTGCGGACAATGAGCAGTTCTTC
clone size: few; V gene: TRBV5-1; J gene: TRBJ1-1; D gene: -; CDR3 protein: CASSTGYTEAFF; CDR3 DNA: TGCGCCAGCAGCACAGGGTACACTGAAGCTTTCTTT
clone size: once; V gene: TRBV6-5; J gene: TRBJ2-7; D gene: TRBD2; CDR3 protein: CASIQGGSGYEQYF; CDR3 DNA: TGTGCCAGCATCCAAGGCGGGAGTGGTTACGAGCAGTACTTC
clone size: -; V gene: TRBV11-3; J gene: TRBJ2-1; D gene: TRBD2; CDR3 protein: CASSPRTSGASNEQFF; CDR3 DNA: TGTGCCAGCAGCCCGCGGACTAGCGGGGCTAGCAATGAGCAGTTCTTC
clone size: -; V gene: TRBV19; J gene: TRBJ2-3; D gene: -; CDR3 protein: CASSFFGTSTDTQYF; CDR3 DNA: TGTGCCAGTAGTTTCTTTGGGACTAGCACAGATACGCAGTATTTT
clone size: -; V gene: TRBV19; J gene: TRBJ2-5; D gene: -; CDR3 protein: CASSELPKQETQYF; CDR3 DNA: TGTGCCAGTAGCGAGTTGCCAAAACAAGAGACCCAGTACTTC
clone size: -; V gene: TRBV5-1; J gene: TRBJ2-5; D gene: TRBD2; CDR3 protein: CASSLELAGGRETQYF; CDR3 DNA: TGCGCCAGCAGCTTGGAACTAGCGGGAGGGCGAGAGACCCAGTACTTC
clone size: -; V gene: TRBV19; J gene: TRBJ2-7; D gene: TRBD2; CDR3 protein: CASSFGLAGGYEQYF; CDR3 DNA: TGTGCCAGTAGTTTCGGACTAGCGGGAGGTTATGAGCAGTACTTC
clone size: -; V gene: TRBV5-1; J gene: TRBJ2-7; D gene: -; CDR3 protein: CASGLSSGLNEQYF; CDR3 DNA: TGCGCCAGCGGTCTATCCAGCGGGCTCAACGAGCAGTACTTC
clone size: -; V gene: TRBV18; J gene: TRBJ2-1; D gene: TRBD1; CDR3 protein: CASSPGQGNEQFF; CDR3 DNA: TGTGCCAGCTCACCGGGACAGGGGAATGAGCAGTTCTTC
clone size: -; V gene: TRBV4-1; J gene: TRBJ2-1; D gene: TRBD2; CDR3 protein: CASSLTVLQREGLNEQFF; CDR3 DNA: TGCGCCAGCAGCCTCACGGTTCTCCAGCGGGAGGGCCTTAATGAGCAGTTCTTC
clone size: -; V gene: TRBV5-6; J gene: TRBJ2-4; D gene: -; CDR3 protein: CASSFSTLVAKNIQYF; CDR3 DNA: TGTGCCAGCAGCTTTAGTACCTTGGTAGCCAAAAACATTCAGTACTTC
clone size: -; V gene: TRBV28; J gene: TRBJ2-3; D gene: -; CDR3 protein: CASSFRSTDTQYF; CDR3 DNA: TGTGCCAGCAGTTTTCGGAGCACAGATACGCAGTATTTT
clone size: -; V gene: TRBV5-6; J gene: TRBJ1-4; D gene: -; CDR3 protein: CASSLDRAFEKLFF; CDR3 DNA: TGTGCCAGCAGCTTGGACAGGGCATTCGAAAAACTGTTTTTT
clone size: -; V gene: TRBV2; J gene: TRBJ1-5; D gene: -; CDR3 protein: CASSIDGNQPQHF; CDR3 DNA: TGTGCCAGCAGTATCGACGGCAATCAGCCCCAGCATTTT
clone size: -; V gene: TRBV19; J gene: TRBJ2-3; D gene: -; CDR3 protein: CASSTGRTDTQYF; CDR3 DNA: TGTGCCAGTAGTACCGGCCGCACAGATACGCAGTATTTT
clone size: -; V gene: TRBV9; J gene: TRBJ2-1; D gene: -; CDR3 protein: CASSVATEFPSEYEQFF; CDR3 DNA: TGTGCCAGCAGCGTAGCTACGGAATTTCCCAGCGAGTATGAGCAGTTCTTC
clone size: once; V gene: TRBV12-5; J gene: TRBJ1-2; D gene: -; CDR3 protein: CARRAGYGYTF; CDR3 DNA: TGTGCTAGGCGAGCGGGGTATGGCTACACCTTC
clone size: -; V gene: TRBV7-8; J gene: TRBJ1-1; D gene: TRBD1; CDR3 protein: CASSRLAGTGVTEAFF; CDR3 DNA: TGTGCCAGCAGCCGATTGGCCGGGACAGGGGTTACTGAAGCTTTCTTT
clone size: -; V gene: TRBV7-9; J gene: TRBJ2-1; D gene: -; CDR3 protein: CASSLYAESEQFF; CDR3 DNA: TGTGCCAGCAGCTTATACGCGGAAAGCGAGCAGTTCTTC
clone size: -; V gene: TRBV11-2; J gene: TRBJ1-3; D gene: -; CDR3 protein: CASSLSSRGFTGNTIYF; CDR3 DNA: TGTGCCAGCAGCTTATCTTCCCGGGGCTTTACTGGAAACACCATATATTTT
clone size: -; V gene: TRBV27; J gene: TRBJ2-2; D gene: -; CDR3 protein: CASRSRPVSGELFF; CDR3 DNA: TGTGCCAGCAGGAGTCGACCAGTTTCCGGGGAGCTGTTTTTT
clone size: -; V gene: TRBV7-2; J gene: TRBJ2-7; D gene: TRBD2; CDR3 protein: CASSPGSGREGAYEQYF; CDR3 DNA: TGTGCCAGCAGCCCCGGTTCGGGGCGGGAGGGTGCGTACGAGCAGTACTTC
clone size: -; V gene: TRBV9; J gene: TRBJ2-1; D gene: -; CDR3 protein: CASSGVNEQFF; CDR3 DNA: TGTGCCAGCAGCGGCGTAAATGAGCAGTTCTTC
clone size: -; V gene: TRBV19; J gene: TRBJ1-5; D gene: -; CDR3 protein: CASSIRGDQPQHF; CDR3 DNA: TGTGCCAGTAGTATCCGGGGGGATCAGCCCCAGCATTTT
clone size: few; V gene: TRBV14; J gene: TRBJ1-2; D gene: TRBD1; CDR3 protein: CASSQSGTAFLGGYTF; CDR3 DNA: TGTGCCAGCAGCCAATCCGGGACAGCCTTCCTCGGGGGCTACACCTTC
clone size: -; V gene: TRBV15; J gene: TRBJ2-7; D gene: -; CDR3 protein: CATSPRQTSYEQYF; CDR3 DNA: TGTGCCACCAGCCCCCGACAGACCTCCTACGAGCAGTACTTC
clone size: few; V gene: TRBV11-2; J gene: TRBJ2-2; D gene: TRBD1; CDR3 protein: CASSLVGQGVTGELFF; CDR3 DNA: TGTGCCAGCAGCTTAGTAGGACAGGGGGTCACCGGGGAGCTGTTTTTT
clone size: -; V gene: TRBV28; J gene: TRBJ2-7; D gene: -; CDR3 protein: CASSPPFMEQYF; CDR3 DNA: TGTGCCAGCAGTCCCCCGTTTATGGAGCAGTACTTC
clone size: -; V gene: TRBV30; J gene: TRBJ2-7; D gene: TRBD1; CDR3 protein: CAWSDPLDRVNGKYEQYF; CDR3 DNA: TGTGCCTGGAGTGACCCATTGGACAGGGTGAATGGGAAATACGAGCAGTACTTC
clone size: once; V gene: TRBV7-2; J gene: TRBJ2-5; D gene: -; CDR3 protein: CASSLDLSYSETQYF; CDR3 DNA: TGTGCCAGCAGCTTAGATCTGTCGTATTCAGAGACCCAGTACTTC
clone size: once; V gene: TRBV5-5; J gene: TRBJ2-3; D gene: -; CDR3 protein: CASSLAWVGDTQYF; CDR3 DNA: TGTGCCAGCAGCTTGGCTTGGGTAGGAGATACGCAGTATTTT
clone size: -; V gene: TRBV19; J gene: TRBJ2-5; D gene: -; CDR3 protein: CASSIRGIGGETQYF; CDR3 DNA: TGTGCCAGTAGTATTCGAGGAATTGGGGGAGAGACCCAGTACTTC
clone size: -; V gene: TRBV27; J gene: TRBJ2-1; D gene: TRBD2; CDR3 protein: CASSTRRVSGYNEQFF; CDR3 DNA: TGTGCCAGCAGCACCCGGCGGGTTAGCGGGTACAATGAGCAGTTCTTC
clone size: -; V gene: TRBV7-3; J gene: TRBJ2-1; D gene: -; CDR3 protein: CASSSFSGVLGYNEQFF; CDR3 DNA: TGTGCCAGCAGCTCTTTCTCAGGGGTCCTTGGCTACAATGAGCAGTTCTTC
clone size: few; V gene: TRBV28; J gene: TRBJ1-2; D gene: TRBD1; CDR3 protein: CASSVIRTGGGYGYTF; CDR3 DNA: TGTGCCAGCAGTGTAATCCGGACAGGGGGCGGCTATGGCTACACCTTC
clone size: -; V gene: TRBV6-5; J gene: TRBJ1-2; D gene: TRBD1; CDR3 protein: CASSSPGTAYGYTF; CDR3 DNA: TGTGCCAGCAGTTCCCCCGGGACAGCCTATGGCTACACCTTC
clone size: -; V gene: TRBV29-1; J gene: TRBJ1-1; D gene: -; CDR3 protein: CSVTRWGTEAFF; CDR3 DNA: TGCAGCGTTACCCGGTGGGGCACTGAAGCTTTCTTT
clone size: -; V gene: TRBV6-5; J gene: TRBJ1-1; D gene: -; CDR3 protein: CASSTNTGTEAFF; CDR3 DNA: TGTGCCAGCAGTACGAACACAGGGACTGAAGCTTTCTTT
clone size: few; V gene: TRBV7-3; J gene: TRBJ2-3; D gene: -; CDR3 protein: CASRQTSSVDTQYF; CDR3 DNA: TGTGCCAGCAGACAGACCTCTAGCGTGGATACGCAGTATTTT
clone size: -; V gene: TRBV2; J gene: TRBJ2-1; D gene: TRBD2; CDR3 protein: CASSGKREGLNEQFF; CDR3 DNA: TGTGCCAGCAGTGGAAAGCGGGAGGGCCTTAATGAGCAGTTCTTC
clone size: -; V gene: TRBV2; J gene: TRBJ2-7; D gene: -; CDR3 protein: CASQGEGWEYEQYF; CDR3 DNA: TGTGCCAGCCAGGGGGAGGGTTGGGAATACGAGCAGTACTTC
clone size: -; V gene: TRBV28; J gene: TRBJ1-2; D gene: -; CDR3 protein: CGLRNSNYGYTF; CDR3 DNA: TGTGGGTTGAGAAATTCTAACTATGGCTACACCTTC
clone size: -; V gene: TRBV5-6; J gene: TRBJ1-1; D gene: -; CDR3 protein: CASSLRQAGTEAFF; CDR3 DNA: TGTGCCAGCAGCTTAAGACAGGCGGGTACTGAAGCTTTCTTT
clone size: -; V gene: TRBV2; J gene: TRBJ2-1; D gene: TRBD2; CDR3 protein: CASRPGTSNEQFF; CDR3 DNA: TGTGCCAGCAGGCCCGGGACTAGCAATGAGCAGTTCTTC
clone size: -; V gene: TRBV25-1; J gene: TRBJ2-7; D gene: -; CDR3 protein: CASSVDSGHYEQYF; CDR3 DNA: TGTGCCAGCAGTGTGGACAGTGGACACTACGAGCAGTACTTC